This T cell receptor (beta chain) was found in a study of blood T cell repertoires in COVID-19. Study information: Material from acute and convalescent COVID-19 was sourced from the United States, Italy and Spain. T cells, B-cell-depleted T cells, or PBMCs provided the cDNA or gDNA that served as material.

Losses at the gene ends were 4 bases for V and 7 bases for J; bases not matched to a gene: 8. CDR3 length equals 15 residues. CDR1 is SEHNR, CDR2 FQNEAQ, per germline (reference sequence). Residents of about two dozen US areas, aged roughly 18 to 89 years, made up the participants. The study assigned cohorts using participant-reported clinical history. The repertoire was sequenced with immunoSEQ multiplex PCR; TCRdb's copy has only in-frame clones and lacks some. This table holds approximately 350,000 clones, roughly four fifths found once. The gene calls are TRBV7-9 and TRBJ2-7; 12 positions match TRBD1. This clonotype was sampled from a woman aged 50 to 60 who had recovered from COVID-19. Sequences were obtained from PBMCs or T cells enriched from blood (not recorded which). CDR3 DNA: TGTGCCAGCAGCTGGCCGGGACAGGGGGCGAGAGAGCAGTACTTC. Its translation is CASSWPGQGAREQYF.